This T cell receptor beta chain derives from a study of regulatory T cells in long-lasting Graves disease. Whole-study context: Prior antithyroid drug treatment in newly diagnosed Graves' patients lasted under 3 months. Points from the study as a whole: Favoring TRBV28, TRBJ1-2 and TRBJ2-5 was a feature seen in persistent disease.

The time point here: newly diagnosed GD, antithyroid drugs for less than 3 months. Construction of the TCR library relied on RNA isolated from PBMCs. The CDR3 loop spans 15 amino acids. Germline V gives CDR1 MNHNS, CDR2 SASEGT. The ends were cut back, 3 bases at V and 3 bases at J, with 14 bases in the middle. In building TCR beta libraries, iRepertoire HTBI primers were used together with Arm-PCR of CDR3 regions. TCRdb passed the multiplex PCR reads through MiXCR, listing each CDR3 protein once. The sample shows some 490,000 distinct CDR3 sequences, more than 10% of them seen only once. As concerns this clonotype: The antigen is undetermined.

The same specimen was also included in a second study, on T cells in Graves' hyperthyroidism and ophthalmopathy. That work adds: A first-round RT-PCR of the TCR CDR3 used the HTBI primer set.

The rearrangement uses TRBV6-1 and TRBJ1-2; D not certain. The sample consisted of peripheral blood mononuclear cells (PBMCs), taken at new diagnosis, from a patient treated with antithyroid drugs. The source of this sequence is a woman between 25 and 40 years old with Graves disease. CDR3 residues: CASSEGLQEYYGYTF. The DNA for the CDR3 is TGTGCCAGCAGTGAGGGCCTACAAGAGTACTATGGCTACACCTTC.